One sample yielded the 26 T cell receptor beta chains listed below, sequenced in a study of cytomegalovirus exposure and HLA in healthy donors. A multiplex PCR was run with 60 Vbeta primers and 13 Jbeta primers. TCRdb's copy holds only in-frame clones and misses some; the assay was immunoSEQ multiplex PCR. The table includes 90,000 to 100,000 clones, 9.4% detected once. The sequencing input was PBMCs. All receptors derive from a man aged 50 to 59 in good health and CMV-seropositive.

Ten or more counts support this clone. V usage is TRBV2 and J usage is TRBJ2-4; D gene ambiguous. Germline CDR1 and CDR2: SNHLY and FYNNEI. The CDR3 spans 13 residues. The germline V and J ends were trimmed by 4 bases and 6 bases, with 10 bases remaining between them. CDR3 DNA: TGTGCCAGCAGTGGGCAGCGCAGAAACATTCAGTACTTC. This codes for CASSGQRRNIQYF.

On this clone: Other DNA sequences in this specimen translate into the identical CDR3. V gene TRBV18 combines with J gene TRBJ2-4; the match to TRBD2 covers 8 bases. The trim removed 3 bases at V and 8 bases at J, leaving 3 bases unmatched. This CDR3 has 13 amino acids. From germline, CDR1 is KGHSH and CDR2 LQKENI. CDR3 DNA: TGTGCCAGCTCACCCCTCGGGAGGGACATTCAGTACTTC. Its protein is CASSPLGRDIQYF.

This clone was detected a few times. The chain joins TRBV30 to TRBJ2-3; 8 bases match TRBD2. The CDR3 has 14 residues. Per the germline V gene, CDR1 is GTSNPN and CDR2 is SVGIG (reference sequence). The V gene end was trimmed by 2 bases and the J gene end by 4 bases; junction bases not matched to a gene: 5. CDR3 sequence reads: CAWSSTSGSDTQYF. The CDR3 DNA is TGTGCCTGGAGTTCAACTAGCGGCTCAGATACGCAGTATTTT.

Only a few counts were recorded for this clone. CDR3: CAISGRGNEQFF. The CDR3 nucleotides are TGTGCCATCAGTGGGAGGGGCAATGAGCAGTTCTTC. V is TRBV10-3 and J is TRBJ2-1, with D tentatively TRBD2 (6 bases). Trimming cost V 4 bases and J 6 bases, with 7 bases left between them. CDR1 is ENHRY and CDR2 is SYGVKD in the germline V gene. CDR3 length: 12 residues.

This rearrangement joins TRBV6-5 to TRBJ1-2; D perhaps matches TRBD1 (5 bases). The germline V and J ends were trimmed by 6 bases and 3 bases, with 17 bases remaining between them. The CDR3 contains 15 residues. Germline values: CDR1 MNHEY, CDR2 SVGAGI. CDR3 amino acids: CASRGHAGFDYGYTF. The CDR3 DNA follows: TGTGCCAGCAGAGGACACGCAGGGTTCGACTATGGCTACACCTTC.

The rearrangement joins TRBV29-1 to TRBJ2-3, with D tentatively TRBD1 (6 bases). CDR1 and CDR2 (germline): SQVTM, ANQGSEA. V lost 1 base to trimming and J lost 0 bases, with 17 bases between them. CDR3 size: 17 residues. CDR3 sequence reads: CSVEGGGRGISTDTQYF. The CDR3 DNA sequence: TGCAGCGTTGAAGGGGGCGGCAGGGGAATTAGCACAGATACGCAGTATTTT.

The chain uses TRBV6-1 and TRBJ2-7; 11 positions match TRBD2. The CDR3 is 15 residues long. V lost 4 bases to trimming and J lost 0 bases; unmatched junction nucleotides: 2. Per germline, CDR1 MNHNS and CDR2 SASEGT. CDR3 residues: CASSGGTSGSYEQYF. The CDR3, as DNA: TGTGCCAGCAGTGGGGGGACTAGCGGCTCCTACGAGCAGTACTTC.

The chain recombines TRBV11-1 with TRBJ2-3; 8 bases fit TRBD2. The CDR3 loop spans 14 amino acids. V lost 2 bases, J lost 9 bases, and 7 bases stayed unmatched. Germline CDR1 is SGHAT and CDR2 is FQDESV (reference sequence). The CDR3 DNA reads TGTGCCAGCAGCTTACTTAGCGGGGATAGCACGCAGTATTTT. It codes for CASSLLSGDSTQYF. Looking up the rest from reference TRBV11-1 and TRBJ2-3 gives the full variable domain: EAEVAQSPRYKITEKSQAVAFWCDPISGHATLYWYRQILGQGPELLVQFQDESVVDDSQLPKDRFSAERLKGVDSTLKIQPAELGDSAMYLCASSLLSGDSTQYFGPGTRLTVL.

This clone came up a few times. The chain is built from TRBV5-8 and TRBJ2-3; the D gene is possibly TRBD2 (5 bases). The CDR3 is 14 residues long. CDR1 and CDR2 (germline): SGHTS, YDEGEE. Trimming left V 4 bases short and J 4 bases short, with 13 bases between. The CDR3 loop reads CASSNGLLADTQYF. In DNA, the CDR3 is TGTGCCAGCAGCAACGGACTGCTCGCAGATACGCAGTATTTT.

The rearrangement links TRBV28 to TRBJ1-5, with D possibly TRBD1 on 5 matching bases. Trimming removed 8 bases from V and 3 bases from J, with 17 bases in between. The CDR3 runs to 15 residues. CDR1 MDHEN and CDR2 SYDVKM come from the germline V gene. This CDR3 is CASVPQTELNQPQHF. CDR3 coding DNA: TGTGCCAGCGTCCCGCAGACAGAGCTCAATCAGCCCCAGCATTTT.

The chain is built from TRBV29-1 and TRBJ1-2, with D possibly being TRBD1 (5 bases). The CDR3 contains 13 residues. Trimming removed 6 bases from V and 2 bases from J, with 13 bases in between. Germline loops: CDR1 SQVTM, CDR2 ANQGSEA. This CDR3 is CSVGGTANYGYTF. CDR3 DNA: TGCAGCGTGGGCGGGACCGCAAACTATGGCTACACCTTC.

This clone came up a few times. The chain employs TRBV18 and TRBJ2-7; possibly TRBD2 for D (6 bases). The CDR3 covers 17 residues. Trimming cost V 3 bases and J 6 bases, with 24 bases left between them. Germline V lookup: CDR1 KGHSH, CDR2 LQKENI. DNA for the CDR3: TGTGCCAGCTCACCCAACCCCGGGGAGCGGAGGGGCTCCGAGCAGTACTTC. Its protein product is CASSPNPGERRGSEQYF.

This chain joins TRBV9 and TRBJ2-7; D might be TRBD2 (6 bases). Germline V CDR1 and CDR2: SGDLS, YYNGEE. CDR3 length: 17 residues. V lost 0 bases and J lost 0, with 16 bases in between. The DNA of the CDR3 is TGTGCCAGCAGCGTAGGGGGTAGCGGAAAAATCTCCTACGAGCAGTACTTC. Its translation is CASSVGGSGKISYEQYF.

This clone was seen more than once but under ten times. The chain links TRBV11-1 to TRBJ2-5, with 7 nucleotides matching TRBD2. The CDR3 covers 14 residues. V lost 5 bases to trimming and J lost 5 bases; unmatched junction nucleotides: 8. The V gene's germline CDR1 is SGHAT and CDR2 FQDESV (reference sequence). CDR3 sequence: CASSLFRAGETQYF. For the CDR3, the DNA is TGTGCCAGCAGCCTCTTCAGAGCGGGGGAGACCCAGTACTTC.

A few counts support this clone. The V and J genes are TRBV7-9 and TRBJ1-4; the D gene is possibly TRBD1 (6 bases). V lost 2 bases, J lost 5 bases, and 21 bases lay in between. The CDR3 contains 18 residues. The germline CDR1 and CDR2 sequences are SEHNR and FQNEAQ (reference sequence). CDR3 DNA sequence: TGTGCCAGCAGCTTAACCGCGGGGGGCGCAACCAGAAATGAAAAACTGTTTTTT. Translated: CASSLTAGGATRNEKLFF.

The chain couples TRBV18 to TRBJ1-1; 8 bases are a match to TRBD1. The CDR3 has 14 residues. V lost 5 bases, J lost 6 bases, and 8 bases stayed unmatched. From germline, CDR1 is KGHSH and CDR2 LQKENI. CDR3 region: CASSATPGQAEAFF. The DNA for the CDR3 is TGTGCCAGCTCAGCAACCCCGGGACAGGCTGAAGCTTTCTTT.

The V gene is TRBV2, the J gene TRBJ1-2, with 9 bases that match TRBD1. Germline values: CDR1 SNHLY, CDR2 FYNNEI. V dropped 7 bases and J dropped 6; count of bases not matched to a gene: 9. The CDR3 is made up of 14 amino acids. The CDR3 region has the DNA TGTGCCAGCACCAAAGGGACAGGGTCCGATGGCTACACCTTC. This encodes CASTKGTGSDGYTF.

There are a few counts of this clone. The V and J genes are TRBV28 and TRBJ2-7, with 7 bases lining up with TRBD2. With V trimmed by 8 bases and J by 2 bases, 15 bases remained unmatched. The CDR3 spans 16 residues. CDR1 and CDR2 (germline): MDHEN, SYDVKM. The CDR3 nucleotides read TGTGCCAGCTCGTCGGGTGGGGGAGGGGTCCCCTACGAGCAGTACTTC. Residues: CASSSGGGGVPYEQYF.

V usage is TRBV28 and J usage is TRBJ1-4; D is uncertain. Trimming removed 6 bases from V and 6 bases from J, with 17 bases in between. The CDR3 is made up of 15 amino acids. CDR1 and CDR2 from the germline V gene are MDHEN and SYDVKM. The CDR3 region is CASSPIDIAHEKLFF. The DNA for the CDR3 is TGTGCCAGCAGCCCCATAGACATTGCTCATGAAAAACTGTTTTTT.

Concerning this clone itself: Germline and junction disagree at one end, which may indicate a read error. The chain combines TRBV7-7 with TRBJ2-5; 9 nucleotides align to TRBD1. The CDR3 has 14 residues. The germline CDR1 and CDR2 sequences are SSHAT and FNYEAQ (reference sequence). The CDR3 sequence is CASSRTGGGETQYF. Written as DNA, the CDR3 is TGTGCTAGCAGCCGAACAGGGGGCGGGGAGACCCAGTACTTC.

This clone was observed a few times. The V gene is TRBV7-8, the J gene TRBJ1-5; 9 bases map to TRBD1. The CDR3 sequence is 14 residues long. The junction had 5 bases not matched to a gene; V was cut back by 6 bases and J by 5 bases. Germline CDR1 reads SGHVS; CDR2 reads FQNEAQ. CDR3 DNA sequence: TGTGCCAGCAGTCGGGGACAGGGTCATCAGCCCCAGCATTTT. As protein: CASSRGQGHQPQHF.

The sample holds a few counts of this clone. Here the CDR3 reads CASRDWERDSPLHF. The CDR3, as DNA: TGTGCCAGCAGAGACTGGGAGAGGGATTCACCCCTCCACTTT. This chain joins TRBV2 and TRBJ1-6; D is unclear. V lost 6 bases to trimming and J lost 8 bases, with 14 bases between them. Per germline, CDR1 SNHLY and CDR2 FYNNEI. The CDR3 length is 14 residues.

The CDR3, as DNA: TGTGCCTCGCTGGGTATGGGCATCCATGGCTACACCTTC. Protein product: CASLGMGIHGYTF. The chain is built from TRBV30 and TRBJ1-2; D is unclear. The CDR3 is 13 residues long. Germline loops: CDR1 GTSNPN, CDR2 SVGIG (reference sequence). Trimming stripped 7 bases from V and 6 bases from J, with 18 bases between.

This clone was detected only once. An end of the junction does not agree with germline; a read error may underlie this. J is TRBJ2-5 and V is TRBV5-6; tentative D call: TRBD2 (5 bases). Germline lookup yields CDR1 SGHDT and CDR2 YYEEEE. The CDR3 spans 14 residues. The CDR3 DNA reads TGTGCCAGCAGATTGGTTCGGGGTCAAGAGAACCAGTACTTC. This encodes CASRLVRGQENQYF.

The sample holds a few counts of this clone. The chain employs TRBV4-2 and TRBJ2-7; the match to TRBD2 covers 8 bases. The CDR3 is 17 amino acids. The V segment lost 0 bases and the J segment 0 bases; nucleotides outside the gene matches: 7. Looked up from germline, CDR1 is LGHNA and CDR2 is YNFKEQ. The CDR3 sequence: CASSQDSGKASSYEQYF. As DNA, the CDR3 is TGTGCCAGCAGCCAAGATAGCGGGAAGGCCTCCTCCTACGAGCAGTACTTC.

Here the CDR3 DNA reads TGTGCCAGCAGAACGACCGCGGGACAGAACACAGATACGCAGTATTTT. Translation gives CASRTTAGQNTDTQYF. V is TRBV7-9 and J is TRBJ2-3; the D gene is possibly TRBD1 (7 bases). The CDR3 sequence is 16 residues long. Trimming pared 6 bases from V and 2 bases from J, leaving 18 bases between. The V gene's germline CDR1 is SEHNR and CDR2 FQNEAQ (reference sequence).